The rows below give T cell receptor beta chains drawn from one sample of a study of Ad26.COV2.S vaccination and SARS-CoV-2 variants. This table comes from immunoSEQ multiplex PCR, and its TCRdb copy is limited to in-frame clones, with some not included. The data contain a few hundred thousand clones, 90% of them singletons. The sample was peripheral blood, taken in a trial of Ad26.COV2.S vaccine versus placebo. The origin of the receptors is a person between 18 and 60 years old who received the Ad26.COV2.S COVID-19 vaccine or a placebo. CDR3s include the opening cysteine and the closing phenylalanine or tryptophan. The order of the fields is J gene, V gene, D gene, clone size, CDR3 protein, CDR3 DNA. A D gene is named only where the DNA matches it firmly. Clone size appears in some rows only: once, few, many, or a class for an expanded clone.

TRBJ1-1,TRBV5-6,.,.,CASSLKGFSTEAFF,TGTGCCAGCAGCTTGAAGGGTTTCAGCACTGAAGCTTTCTTT
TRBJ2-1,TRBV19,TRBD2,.,CASSMGPGLAGRATEQFF,TGTGCCAGTAGTATGGGTCCAGGACTAGCGGGAAGAGCGACGGAGCAGTTCTTC
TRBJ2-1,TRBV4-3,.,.,CASSRDLGTYNEQFF,TGCGCCAGCAGCCGGGACCTCGGGACTTACAATGAGCAGTTCTTC
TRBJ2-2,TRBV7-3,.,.,CASSLFGPTRHTGELFF,TGTGCCAGCAGCTTATTCGGACCGACTCGACACACCGGGGAGCTGTTTTTT
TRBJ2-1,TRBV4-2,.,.,CASSQDSSSYNEQFF,TGTGCCAGCAGCCAAGACTCGAGCTCCTACAATGAGCAGTTCTTC
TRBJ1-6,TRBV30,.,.,CACYGLWDSPLHF,TGTGCCTGTTACGGGTTATGGGATTCACCCCTCCACTTT
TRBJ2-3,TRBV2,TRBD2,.,CASEGLAGTDTQYF,TGTGCCAGTGAGGGACTAGCGGGCACAGATACGCAGTATTTT
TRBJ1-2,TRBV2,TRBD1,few,CASSEIDRVYGYTF,TGTGCCAGCAGTGAAATCGACAGGGTTTATGGCTACACCTTC
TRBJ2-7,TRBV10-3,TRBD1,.,CAISAPEGGGYEQYF,TGTGCCATCAGTGCCCCAGAAGGGGGCGGCTACGAGCAGTACTTC
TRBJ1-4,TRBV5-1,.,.,CASSLGAQGEKLFF,TGCGCCAGCAGCTTGGGCGCCCAGGGTGAAAAACTGTTTTTT
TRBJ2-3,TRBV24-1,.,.,CATSDSVLGTDTQYF,TGTGCCACCAGTGATTCCGTTCTAGGAACAGATACGCAGTATTTT
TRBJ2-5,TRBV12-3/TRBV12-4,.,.,CASSLAPRGNQYF,TGTGCCAGCAGTTTAGCCCCCCGGGGGAACCAGTACTTC
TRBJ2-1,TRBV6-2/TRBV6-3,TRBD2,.,CASSYRVGTSDSEQFF,TGTGCCAGCAGTTACCGAGTCGGGACTAGCGACAGTGAGCAGTTCTTC
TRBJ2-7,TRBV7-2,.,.,CASSSPGASYEQYF,TGTGCCAGCAGCTCCCCGGGAGCCTCCTACGAGCAGTACTTC
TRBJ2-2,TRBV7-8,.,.,CASSLALTGELFF,TGTGCCAGCAGCCTAGCTCTAACCGGGGAGCTGTTTTTT
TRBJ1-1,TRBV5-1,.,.,CASSVGPWGTEAFF,TGCGCCAGCAGCGTAGGACCATGGGGGACTGAAGCTTTCTTT
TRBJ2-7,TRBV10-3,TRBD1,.,CAISQGADAHEQYF,TGTGCCATTTCACAGGGGGCCGATGCCCACGAGCAGTACTTC
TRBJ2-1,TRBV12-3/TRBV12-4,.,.,CASSFSHRGEQFF,TGTGCCAGCAGTTTCTCCCACCGGGGTGAGCAGTTCTTC
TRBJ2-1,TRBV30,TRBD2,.,CAWKGLAGGFSYNEQFF,TGTGCCTGGAAGGGACTAGCGGGAGGATTCTCCTACAATGAGCAGTTCTTC
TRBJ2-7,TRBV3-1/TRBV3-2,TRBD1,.,CASTLQGATYEQYF,TGTGCCAGCACCCTACAGGGGGCGACCTACGAGCAGTACTTC
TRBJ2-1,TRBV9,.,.,CASSVAGAVLTEQFF,TGTGCCAGCAGCGTTGCTGGAGCCGTCCTTACTGAGCAGTTCTTC
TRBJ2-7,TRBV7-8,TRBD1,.,CASSLLQGASEQYF,TGTGCCAGCAGCTTATTACAGGGGGCCAGCGAGCAGTACTTC